Below are 10 T cell receptor beta chains sequenced from a single sample in a study of cytomegalovirus exposure and HLA in healthy donors. The data were produced by immunoSEQ multiplex PCR, yet TCRdb's version contains in-frame clones alone and is incomplete. The repertoire consists of about 260,000 clones, with roughly 91% occurring once and the leading ten covering just over 3%. Specimen: PBMCs. All receptors come from a woman in her thirties in good health and CMV-seronegative.

V usage is TRBV13 and J usage is TRBJ2-3, with D perhaps matching TRBD1 or TRBD2 (5 bases each). Germline V CDR1 and CDR2: PRHDT, FYEKMQ (reference sequence). The CDR3 sequence is 13 residues long. Trimming left V 4 bases short and J 4 bases short, with 9 bases between. CDR3 DNA: TGTGCCAGCAGCTGGGGACGGGCAGATACGCAGTATTTT. Translating gives CASSWGRADTQYF.

V is TRBV19 and J is TRBJ2-2; 8 bases are a match to TRBD2. V trimming: 4 bases; J trimming: 1 base; junction bases outside the gene matches: 5. In germline, CDR1 is LNHDA, CDR2 SQIVND (reference sequence). The CDR3 contains 16 residues. CDR3 DNA: TGTGCCAGTAGTAAGGTAGCGGGATTGAACACCGGGGAGCTGTTTTTT. It encodes CASSKVAGLNTGELFF.

In nucleotides, the CDR3 is TGCGCCAGCAGCTATAAACCTAGCACAGATACGCAGTATTTT. Its translation is CASSYKPSTDTQYF. This chain connects TRBV5-1 to TRBJ2-3; D is unresolved. The CDR3 loop spans 14 amino acids. Germline V gene data show CDR1 as SGHRS and CDR2 as YFSETQ. V lost 3 bases to trimming and J lost 0 bases, with 8 bases between them. Based on the CDR3 plus reference TRBV5-1 and TRBJ2-3, the full variable domain is KAGVTQTPRYLIKTRGQQVTLSCSPISGHRSVSWYQQTPGQGLQFLFEYFSETQRNKGNFPGRFSGRQFSNSRSEMNVSTLELGDSALYLCASSYKPSTDTQYFGPGTRLTVL.

The chain joins TRBV6-1 to TRBJ2-3; possible D gene TRBD2, 5 bases. The CDR3 loop spans 12 amino acids. In germline, CDR1 is MNHNS, CDR2 SASEGT. The germline V and J ends were trimmed by 4 bases and 5 bases, with 7 bases remaining between them. CDR3: CASSGGLDTQYF. The CDR3 DNA sequence: TGTGCCAGCAGTGGAGGGTTAGATACGCAGTATTTT.

This chain uses TRBV19 with TRBJ2-7; 7 nucleotides line up with TRBD1. J gave up 3 bases and V 4 bases, and 6 bases lay outside the gene matches. The CDR3 consists of 14 residues. Germline V gives CDR1 LNHDA, CDR2 SQIVND (reference sequence). The chain's CDR3 is CASSRQGLGYEQYF. The CDR3 DNA sequence: TGTGCCAGTAGTAGACAGGGATTAGGCTACGAGCAGTACTTC.

The V and J genes are TRBV15 and TRBJ2-2; D not certain. Germline lookup yields CDR1 LNHNV and CDR2 YYDKDF (reference sequence). V was clipped by 6 bases and J by 6 bases, with 26 bases between them. The CDR3 runs to 18 residues. CDR3 protein: CATREAGLSSPAAGELFF. CDR3 nucleotides: TGTGCCACCAGAGAGGCAGGCCTAAGTAGCCCTGCGGCCGGGGAGCTGTTTTTT.

The gene calls are TRBV13 and TRBJ2-1, with 13 nucleotides matching TRBD2. V shed 5 bases, J shed 0 bases, and the junction held 7 bases outside the gene matches. The CDR3 has 18 residues. Germline values: CDR1 PRHDT, CDR2 FYEKMQ (reference sequence). The CDR3 is CASSPGTSGEGSYNEQFF. CDR3 DNA sequence: TGTGCCAGCAGCCCAGGGACTAGCGGGGAGGGCTCCTACAATGAGCAGTTCTTC.

The gene calls are TRBV5-4 and TRBJ2-1; TRBD2 aligns across 13 bases. Trimming at V came to 0 bases and at J to 3 bases, leaving 3 bases not matched to a gene. The CDR3 has 17 amino acids. Germline values: CDR1 SGHNT, CDR2 YYREEE (reference sequence). CDR3 protein: CASSLGGLAGDYNEQFF. As DNA, the CDR3 is TGTGCCAGCAGCTTGGGTGGACTAGCGGGAGACTACAATGAGCAGTTCTTC.

The J gene is TRBJ1-4, the V gene TRBV25-1; 8 positions agree with TRBD1. This CDR3 has 15 residues. V lost 8 bases and J lost 7; bases outside the gene matches: 12. Germline assignment: CDR1 MGHDK and CDR2 SYGVNS. This CDR3 reads CASAGQGLLSEKLFF. The CDR3 DNA reads as TGTGCCAGCGCAGGACAGGGACTTCTAAGTGAAAAACTGTTTTTT. Supplemented by reference TRBV25-1 and TRBJ1-4, the full variable domain reads EADIYQTPRYLVIGTGKKITLECSQTMGHDKMYWYQQDPGMELHLIHYSYGVNSTEKGDLSSESTVSRIRTEHFPLTLESARPSHTSQYLCASAGQGLLSEKLFFGSGTQLSVL.

This chain connects TRBV5-5 to TRBJ2-5; 8 positions agree with TRBD1. This CDR3 is built from 18 residues. The germline CDR1 and CDR2 sequences are SGHKS and YYEKEE (reference sequence). The J segment lost 1 base and the V segment lost 0 bases, leaving 11 bases of the junction unmatched. CDR3 region: CASSLGASGTGLQETQYF. The CDR3 DNA follows: TGTGCCAGCAGCTTGGGGGCTTCCGGGACAGGCCTCCAAGAGACCCAGTACTTC.